A selection of T cell receptor beta chains follows, all from one sample in a study of shared clonotypes between healthy human individuals. Sequencing was performed with immunoSEQ multiplex PCR; in TCRdb, only in-frame clones are kept and a portion is missing. The sample carries roughly 1,500,000 clones, approximately 98% recorded once. The sample consisted of naive CD4+ T cells sorted from blood. The receptor source for this set is a man between 25 and 39 years old in good health. Both conserved end residues are part of each CDR3. A D gene is named only where the DNA matches it firmly. Not all rows give a size; the values are once, few, many and, for expanded clones, a class.

TRBJ1-5,.,TRBV5-8,.,CASSSAGDNQPQHF,TGTGCCAGCAGCTCCGCAGGGGACAATCAGCCCCAGCATTTT
TRBJ1-2,.,TRBV5-4,.,CASSLAGQAGYTF,TGTGCCAGCAGCTTGGCCGGGCAGGCTGGCTACACCTTC
TRBJ2-1,.,TRBV25-1,.,CASSEFRSNEQFF,TGTGCCAGCAGTGAATTTAGGAGCAATGAGCAGTTCTTC
TRBJ2-1,.,TRBV18,TRBD2,CASSPTAGGPGEQFF,TGTGCCAGCTCACCAACCGCGGGAGGGCCAGGTGAGCAGTTCTTC
TRBJ2-7,.,TRBV11-2,TRBD1,CASSSRGYGYEQYF,TGTGCCAGCAGCAGCAGGGGGTACGGCTACGAGCAGTACTTC
TRBJ2-5,.,TRBV2,.,CASSRRWETQYF,TGTGCCAGCAGTCGTAGATGGGAGACCCAGTACTTC
TRBJ2-7,.,TRBV27,TRBD1,CASSLGQVSTYEQYF,TGTGCCAGCAGTCTTGGACAGGTGTCCACCTACGAGCAGTACTTC
TRBJ2-3,once,TRBV5-1,.,CASSLVPGSTDTQYF,TGCGCCAGCAGCTTGGTACCGGGTAGCACAGATACGCAGTATTTT
TRBJ2-3,once,TRBV4-2,TRBD2,CASSQGGIRAGRSRTDTQYF,TGTGCCAGCAGCCAAGGGGGCATACGAGCGGGGAGGTCTCGCACAGATACGCAGTATTTT
TRBJ2-2,.,TRBV28,.,CASVDPNTGELFF,TGTGCCAGCGTAGACCCGAACACCGGGGAGCTGTTTTTT
TRBJ1-2,.,TRBV27,TRBD1,CASSPGWGQGEYGYTF,TGTGCCAGCAGCCCCGGGTGGGGACAGGGGGAATATGGCTACACCTTC
TRBJ2-5,few,TRBV6-1,TRBD1,CASSGDRGVIETQYF,TGTGCCAGCAGTGGCGACAGGGGTGTTATAGAGACCCAGTACTTC
TRBJ2-6,.,TRBV4-1,TRBD2,CASKVRPLAGDSGANVLTF,TGCGCCAGCAAGGTCAGGCCCCTAGCGGGGGACTCTGGGGCCAACGTCCTGACTTTC
TRBJ1-1,.,TRBV6-1,.,CASSGQAGTEAFF,TGTGCCAGCAGTGGTCAGGCCGGCACTGAAGCTTTCTTT
TRBJ2-1,once,TRBV5-4,TRBD1,CASSSAPPGQGLHEQFF,TGTGCCAGCAGCTCGGCGCCTCCGGGACAGGGATTGCATGAGCAGTTCTTC
TRBJ2-5,.,TRBV5-1,TRBD2,CASSLGVVAGGDETQYF,TGCGCCAGCAGCTTGGGGGTCGTAGCGGGAGGTGACGAGACCCAGTACTTC
TRBJ2-1,.,TRBV7-2,.,CASSEGSSYNEQFF,TGTGCCAGCTCGGAAGGAAGTTCCTACAATGAGCAGTTCTTC
TRBJ1-4,.,TRBV19,.,CASSVQGKLFF,TGTGCCAGTAGTGTCCAGGGGAAACTGTTTTTT
TRBJ2-7,.,TRBV14,.,CASSQPGGQGYEQYF,TGTGCCAGCAGCCAACCTGGCGGACAAGGCTACGAGCAGTACTTC
TRBJ2-3,once,TRBV27,.,CASSLPLGRGGTDTQYF,TGTGCCAGCAGTTTACCCCTAGGCAGGGGTGGCACAGATACGCAGTATTTT
TRBJ1-3,.,TRBV27,TRBD1,CASSLRGLGRNTIYF,TGTGCCAGCAGTTTAAGGGGGCTGGGGAGAAACACCATATATTTT
TRBJ2-3,.,TRBV6-5,.,CASSLKRGTDTQYF,TGTGCCAGCAGCCTCAAAAGGGGAACAGATACGCAGTATTTT
TRBJ2-7,.,TRBV6-6,.,CASSFRQANQYF,TGTGCCAGCAGTTTTCGACAGGCGAATCAGTACTTC
TRBJ2-5,.,TRBV11-1,TRBD2,CASSPIPGLAGGRKETQYF,TGTGCCAGCAGCCCTATCCCGGGACTAGCGGGAGGCAGGAAAGAGACCCAGTACTTC
TRBJ2-3,.,TRBV7-2,.,CASSLGRTDTQYF,TGTGCCAGCAGCTTAGGCCGCACAGATACGCAGTATTTT
TRBJ2-5,.,TRBV6-1,.,CATLAGPIPETQYF,TGTGCCACCCTTGCGGGGCCGATCCCCGAGACCCAGTACTTC
TRBJ2-2,once,TRBV10-3,.,CAISEPGPSGTGELFF,TGTGCCATCAGTGAGCCGGGACCCTCGGGGACCGGGGAGCTGTTTTTT
TRBJ2-1,.,TRBV10-2,TRBD2,CASSEASGSIEQFF,TGCGCCAGCAGTGAGGCTAGCGGGAGCATTGAGCAGTTCTTC
TRBJ2-1,.,TRBV29-1,TRBD1,CSASGGQGANEQFF,TGCAGCGCCTCTGGGGGACAGGGGGCGAATGAGCAGTTCTTC